The 11 T cell receptor beta chains presented below share a single source sample, sequenced in a study of T cells after yellow fever vaccination. TCRdb used MiXCR to reprocess the 5' RACE reads, holding one entry per CDR3 protein. The sample contains about 630,000 distinct CDR3 sequences, around 12% of which appear only once. The sample here was PBMCs, taken on the day of the yellow fever booster vaccination. The receptors stem from a man aged 25-40 years who received the YFV17D yellow fever vaccine.

This clonotype was counted only a few times. The V gene is TRBV2, the J gene TRBJ2-5; D is possibly TRBD1 (5 bases). This CDR3 region has 16 residues. The V end lost 2 bases, the J end lost 4 bases, and 17 bases lay between the germline ends. CDR1 is SNHLY, CDR2 FYNNEI, per germline. The CDR3, as DNA: TGTGCCAGCAGTGAATGGGGCATTGCTACCCCAGAGACCCAGTACTTC. Its protein product is CASSEWGIATPETQYF.

This clonotype has a handful of counts. The J gene is TRBJ2-7, the V gene TRBV2; D gene unclear. V was cut by 4 bases and J by 0 bases, with 10 bases left in between. The CDR3 sequence is 14 residues long. Germline V CDR1 and CDR2: SNHLY, FYNNEI. The CDR3 sequence is CASSGTGTSYEQYF. The DNA of the CDR3 is TGTGCCAGCAGTGGTACCGGAACCTCCTACGAGCAGTACTTC.

The chain uses TRBV6-4 and TRBJ2-2; the match to TRBD2 covers 10 bases. With 0 bases clipped from V and 6 bases from J, the junction kept 7 bases outside the gene matches. Germline CDR1 and CDR2: MRHNA and SNTAGT. The CDR3 is 17 amino acids. The CDR3 loop is CASSDSKLAGDSGELFF. The CDR3 DNA reads TGTGCCAGCAGTGACTCTAAGCTAGCGGGAGATTCCGGGGAGCTGTTTTTT.

As for this clonotype: One end of the junction is discordant with germline, which a read error may explain. V is TRBV5-6 and J is TRBJ2-2; D may correspond to TRBD1 or TRBD2 (5 bases each). This CDR3 contains 13 residues. The V gene's germline CDR1 is SGHDT and CDR2 YYEEEE. CDR3 nucleotides: TGTGCCATCAGCCTGGGGACCACCGGGGAGCTGTTTTTT. Protein sequence: CAISLGTTGELFF.

This clonotype was detected only a few times. This chain links TRBV20-1 with TRBJ2-7; D is undetermined. Trimming took off 3 bases at V and 2 bases at J, with 8 bases between the two ends. Germline-derived CDR1 and CDR2 are DFQATT and SNEGSKA (reference sequence). The CDR3 is 12 residues long. DNA of the CDR3: TGCAGTGCTAGCCTACTCCCCTACGAGCAGTACTTC. This sequence encodes CSASLLPYEQYF.

This rearrangement joins TRBV7-2 to TRBJ2-7, with 8 bases lining up with TRBD2. In germline, CDR1 is SGHTA, CDR2 FQGNSA. V shed 6 bases, J shed 6 bases, and the junction held 13 bases outside the gene matches. The CDR3 runs to 15 residues. CDR3 region: CASSYRGGTVGEQYF. The CDR3 nucleotides read TGTGCCAGCAGTTACCGGGGGGGCACGGTAGGCGAGCAGTACTTC. The whole variable domain, remainder taken from reference TRBV7-2 and TRBJ2-7, is GAGVSQSPSNKVTEKGKDVELRCDPISGHTALYWYRQSLGQGLEFLIYFQGNSAPDKSGLPSDRFSAERTGGSVSTLTIQRTQQEDSAVYLCASSYRGGTVGEQYFGPGTRLTVT.

The chain recombines TRBV6-6 with TRBJ2-7; tentatively, D is TRBD1 (5 bases). The V gene's germline CDR1 is MNHNY and CDR2 SVGAGI (reference sequence). The CDR3 has 11 amino acids. Trimming pared 9 bases from V and 5 bases from J, leaving 11 bases between. The DNA for the CDR3 is TGTGCCAGTCACACCAGGGACGAGCAGTACTTC. Residues: CASHTRDEQYF.

This clonotype has at least ten counts. The J gene is TRBJ2-5, the V gene TRBV6-1; 7 nucleotides align to TRBD2. The trim removed 5 bases at V and 5 bases at J, leaving 14 bases unmatched. This CDR3 has 16 amino acids. CDR1 and CDR2 (germline): MNHNS, SASEGT. The CDR3 region is CASSRPASGIGETQYF. In DNA, the CDR3 is TGTGCCAGCAGTAGACCCGCGAGCGGGATCGGGGAGACCCAGTACTTC.

The CDR3 is CSARLATGAYNEQFF. The CDR3 nucleotides read TGCAGTGCTAGACTTGCCACGGGCGCCTACAATGAGCAGTTCTTC. The chain combines TRBV20-1 with TRBJ2-1, with D unresolved. CDR1 and CDR2 from the germline V gene are DFQATT and SNEGSKA (reference sequence). The CDR3 totals 15 residues. Deletions cut 2 bases from V and 2 bases from J, with 13 bases between.

The CDR3 DNA reads TGCGCCACAAAAAGCGGGCCACTGGGCACAGATACGCAGTATTTT. Protein product: CATKSGPLGTDTQYF. The chain links TRBV5-1 to TRBJ2-3, with D perhaps matching TRBD2 (6 bases). Per germline, CDR1 SGHRS and CDR2 YFSETQ. The CDR3 consists of 15 residues. The V and J ends lost 9 bases and 1 base respectively, with 18 bases between them.

This clonotype came up a few times. The V gene is TRBV6-1, the J gene TRBJ2-3; 7 bases are shared with TRBD2. The CDR3 is 15 residues long. V shed 5 bases and J 4 bases; nucleotides not matched to a gene: 9. From germline, CDR1 is MNHNS and CDR2 SASEGT. The CDR3 DNA follows: TGTGCCAGCAGTCCAAGACTAGCCCAGGCAGATACGCAGTATTTT. It codes for CASSPRLAQADTQYF.